One and the same sample provided the 5 T cell receptor beta chains below, sequenced in a study of CD8+CD57+ T cells in acquired aplastic anemia. Selection for sequencing was limited to patients who had shown CD8+CD57+ cell expansion by flow cytometry. TCR beta VDJ and CDR3 profiling used genomic DNA as template. MiXCR, applied by TCRdb to the reads, yields one record per CDR3 protein. The sample lists around 200,000 distinct CDR3 sequences, roughly three fifths occurring once. Sequencing was performed on sorted CD4+, CD8+, or CD8+CD57+ T cells (not recorded which) from PBMCs. The receptors derive from a human donor with aplastic anemia.

This clonotype was observed a handful of times. The chain is built from TRBV20-1 and TRBJ1-1, with D hard to call. Trimming pared 5 bases from V and 3 bases from J, leaving 7 bases between. CDR3 size: 11 residues. The germline V gene encodes CDR1 DFQATT and CDR2 SNEGSKA (reference sequence). In nucleotides, the CDR3 is TGCAGTGCTGGAAGGGACACTGAAGCTTTCTTT. Translating it yields CSAGRDTEAFF.

The chain joins TRBV9 to TRBJ1-2; D ambiguous. V was pared by 0 bases and J by 0 bases, with 9 bases between. The germline V gene encodes CDR1 SGDLS and CDR2 YYNGEE. This CDR3 contains 15 residues. CDR3 sequence: CASSVDGSTNYGYTF. In DNA form, the CDR3 reads TGTGCCAGCAGCGTAGACGGCAGTACTAACTATGGCTACACCTTC. Full variable domain (missing parts from reference TRBV9 and TRBJ1-2): DSGVTQTPKHLITATGQRVTLRCSPRSGDLSVYWYQQSLDQGLQFLIQYYNGEERAKGNILERFSAQQFPDLHSELNLSSLELGDSALYFCASSVDGSTNYGYTFGSGTRLTVV.

V is TRBV6-1 and J is TRBJ2-7, with D possibly TRBD2 on 5 matching bases. The length of the CDR3 is 14 residues. In germline, CDR1 is MNHNS, CDR2 SASEGT. Trimming pared 6 bases from V and 2 bases from J, leaving 14 bases between. The CDR3 loop is CASSEGPTPYEQYF. The CDR3 DNA sequence: TGTGCCAGCAGCGAGGGTCCAACACCCTACGAGCAGTACTTC.

The rearrangement uses TRBV5-1 and TRBJ2-7; 8 nucleotides align to TRBD1. V was clipped by 4 bases and J by 6 bases; unmatched bases: 9. Germline loops: CDR1 SGHRS, CDR2 YFSETQ. The CDR3 extends over 14 amino acids. CDR3 sequence reads: CASSPGQAIREQYF. DNA for the CDR3: TGCGCCAGCAGCCCGGGACAGGCAATCCGCGAGCAGTACTTC.

V gene TRBV20-1 combines with J gene TRBJ1-5, with D perhaps matching TRBD1 (5 bases). V lost 4 bases to trimming and J lost 3 bases, with 16 bases between them. The V gene's germline CDR1 is DFQATT and CDR2 SNEGSKA (reference sequence). The length of the CDR3 is 15 residues. Here the CDR3 reads CSATESGRDNQPQHF. The CDR3 DNA follows: TGCAGTGCTACCGAATCGGGCAGGGACAATCAGCCCCAGCATTTT.